This T cell receptor (beta chain) was recovered during a study of CD8+CD57+ T cells in acquired aplastic anemia. Whole-study context: CD4+ and CD8+ cells, once sorted, gave DNA averaging roughly 3 ug. Study-level points and caveats: In common between the patients and the controls were around 29 CD8+ CDR3 sequences.

This clonotype was seen many times. Its antigen is still unknown. Investigators profiled TCR beta VDJ and CDR3 from genomic DNA template. MiXCR was run by TCRdb on the reads, yielding one entry per CDR3 protein. Of around 430,000 distinct CDR3 sequences detected, about a third appear once; the ten largest clones hold 0.82%. Germline V gene lookup returns CDR1 SGHRS and CDR2 YFSETQ. The V gene lost 0 bases and the J gene lost 1 base, with 9 bases spanning the gap. The CDR3 extends over 15 amino acids. Sequencing was done on patients that had shown CD8+CD57+ cell expansion by flow cytometry. No patient had been given any therapy when blood was sampled.

This rearrangement joins TRBV5-1 to TRBJ2-3, with D possibly being TRBD1 or TRBD2 (5 bases each). The source is a human donor with aplastic anemia. The sample comprised sorted CD4+, CD8+, or CD8+CD57+ T cells (not recorded which) from PBMCs. CDR3 sequence: CASSLAVGGTDTQYF. DNA of the CDR3: TGCGCCAGCAGCTTGGCCGTGGGGGGCACAGATACGCAGTATTTT. The full variable domain, its missing parts supplied by reference TRBV5-1 and TRBJ2-3, is KAGVTQTPRYLIKTRGQQVTLSCSPISGHRSVSWYQQTPGQGLQFLFEYFSETQRNKGNFPGRFSGRQFSNSRSEMNVSTLELGDSALYLCASSLAVGGTDTQYFGPGTRLTVL.